The clone carrying this T cell receptor beta chain appeared once. The sample originates from a study of T cells in narcolepsy. J was trimmed by 6 bases and V by 1 base; bases with no gene match: 10. The CDR3 consists of 17 residues. CDR1 is SGHTA and CDR2 is FQGNSA in the germline V gene. Repertoires were generated with immunoSEQ multiplex PCR, while TCRdb's copy carries only in-frame clones and drops some. The repertoire holds around 30,000 clones, with less than 90% as singletons. The material sequenced was CD45RA- memory CD4+ T cells from PBMCs. The chain links TRBV7-2 to TRBJ2-1, with 9 nucleotides matching TRBD2. The clonotype was recovered from a human donor with narcolepsy. CDR3 sequence (DNA): TGTGCCAGCAGCTTAGATAGCGGGGGTCTCCTCGTCAATGAGCAGTTCTTC. Translating gives CASSLDSGGLLVNEQFF. Full variable domain (missing parts from reference TRBV7-2 and TRBJ2-1): GAGVSQSPSNKVTEKGKDVELRCDPISGHTALYWYRQSLGQGLEFLIYFQGNSAPDKSGLPSDRFSAERTGGSVSTLTIQRTQQEDSAVYLCASSLDSGGLLVNEQFFGPGTRLTVL.